This TCR beta chain was documented in a study of T cell changes during pregnancy in multiple sclerosis. Sequencing was performed with immunoSEQ multiplex PCR; in TCRdb, only in-frame clones are kept and a portion is missing. The sample records 70,000 to 90,000 clones, 90% to 95% being singletons. Looked up from germline, CDR1 is SEHNR and CDR2 is FQNEAQ (reference sequence). V was pared by 4 bases and J by 5 bases, with 11 bases between. The CDR3 runs 13 residues. This clone showed up just a few times. The source material was PBMCs, sampled in the first trimester of pregnancy. V gene TRBV7-9 combines with J gene TRBJ1-1, with D hard to call. The receptor comes from a female donor in good health, serving as a control in a pregnancy study. Some clones in this sample may be carry-over from other donors' samples. CDR3 sequence reads: CASSWEDGTEAFF. The DNA for the CDR3 is TGTGCCAGCAGCTGGGAGGATGGGACTGAAGCTTTCTTT.